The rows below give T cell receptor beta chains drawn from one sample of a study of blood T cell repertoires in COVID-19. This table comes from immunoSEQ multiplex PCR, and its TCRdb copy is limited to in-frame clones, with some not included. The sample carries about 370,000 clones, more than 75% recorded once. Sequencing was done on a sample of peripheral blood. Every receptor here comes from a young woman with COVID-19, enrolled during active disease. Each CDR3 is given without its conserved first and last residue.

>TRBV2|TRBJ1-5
ASSESAGGYQPQH
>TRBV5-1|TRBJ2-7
ASSRLLGQVEQY
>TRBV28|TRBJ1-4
ASSRGQIEKLF
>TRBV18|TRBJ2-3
ASSPQVRTTTDTQY
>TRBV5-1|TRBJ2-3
ASSRQTGGTDTQY
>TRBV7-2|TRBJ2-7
ASSPSTSGSPYEQY
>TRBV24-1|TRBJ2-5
ATSDRSRGGVETQY
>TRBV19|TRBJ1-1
ASRSRGMNTEAF
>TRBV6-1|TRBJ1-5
ASSEVLRDQPQH
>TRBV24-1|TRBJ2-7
ATSDSGTPSGSYEQY
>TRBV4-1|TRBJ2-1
ASSQPAGSSRRNNEQF
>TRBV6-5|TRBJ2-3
ASSYRSGRPADTQY
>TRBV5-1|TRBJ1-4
ASSSGQRVNEKLF
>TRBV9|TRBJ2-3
ASSAYPHASGSTDTQY
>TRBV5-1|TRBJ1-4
ASSPRWMTGGNEKLF
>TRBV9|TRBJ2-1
ASSVAVGGGNEQF
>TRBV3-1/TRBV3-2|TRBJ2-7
ASSPPGADFSYEQY
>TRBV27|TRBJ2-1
ASSPGTGFNEQF
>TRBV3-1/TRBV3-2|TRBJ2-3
ASSQSGVGTDTQY
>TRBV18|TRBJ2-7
ASSPNSLSEQY
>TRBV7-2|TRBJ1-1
ASSLVGSGKAF
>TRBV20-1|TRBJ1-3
SASLTQGGNTIY
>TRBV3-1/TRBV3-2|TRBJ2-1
ASSQASGTPYNEQF
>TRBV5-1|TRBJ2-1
ASSLSGVVSNEQF
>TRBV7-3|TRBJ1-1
ASSPAGENTEAF
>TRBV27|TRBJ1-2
ASRIQAGATYGYT
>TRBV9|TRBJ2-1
ASSVWTAWDEQF
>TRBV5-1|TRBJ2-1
ASRSGSISYNEQF
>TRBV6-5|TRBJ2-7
ASRPIARSYEQY
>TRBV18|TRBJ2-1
ASSPGGRGSYNEQF
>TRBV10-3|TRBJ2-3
AISESLAGSADTQY
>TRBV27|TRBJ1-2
ASSNRRDSPYGYT
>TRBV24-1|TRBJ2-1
ATSRGAYNEQF
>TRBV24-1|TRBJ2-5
ATSDPTGVGTQY
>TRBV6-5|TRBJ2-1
ASSYSGTSDDNEQF
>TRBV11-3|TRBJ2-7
ASSLGTSLPAQY
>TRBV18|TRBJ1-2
ASSPTGNEGYGYT
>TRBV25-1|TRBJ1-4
ASSTQGASSEKLF
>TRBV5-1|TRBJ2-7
ASKLVRGAYEQY
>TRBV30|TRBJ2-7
AWSADRAHEQY
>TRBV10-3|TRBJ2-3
AISDPAGGRDTQY
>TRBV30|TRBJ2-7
AWSVRTDGEQY
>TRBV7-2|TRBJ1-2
ASSLVSSYGYT
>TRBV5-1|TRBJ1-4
ASSDVEGGVEEKLF
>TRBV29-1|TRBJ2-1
SVELAGNNEQF
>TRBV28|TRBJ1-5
ASRGQGSPSGQPQH
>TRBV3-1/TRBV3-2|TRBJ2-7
ASSLAGGQY
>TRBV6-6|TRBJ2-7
ASRDREYEQY
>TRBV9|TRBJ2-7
ASSVAQGRYEQY
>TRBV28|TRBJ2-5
ASRSHPNQPWETQY
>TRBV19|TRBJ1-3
ASKRGQGNAGNTIY
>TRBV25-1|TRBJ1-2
ASSRGGAYGYT
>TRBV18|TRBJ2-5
ASSFSGTGGSETQY
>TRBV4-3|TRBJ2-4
ASSQGTSVQNIQY